This T cell receptor beta chain originates from a study of identical twins. Healthy Caucasians provided all donations. Germline values: CDR1 MDHEN, CDR2 SYDVKM. CDR3 length equals 9 residues. The V and J ends lost 6 bases and 11 bases respectively, with 2 bases between them. One entry per CDR3 protein results from TCRdb running MiXCR on the 5' RACE reads. The data contain roughly 1.6 million distinct CDR3 sequences, roughly 35% of them singletons. Sequencing was done on a sample of cord blood. The origin of this receptor is a newborn girl in good health. The genes are TRBV28 and TRBJ1-6; D is unclear. The CDR3 loop reads CASSPPLHF. Written as DNA, the CDR3 is TGTGCCAGCAGCCCACCCCTCCACTTT.